Listed here are 30 T cell receptor beta chains from one sample, sequenced in a study of neurological immune-mediated disorders. Via MiXCR, TCRdb re-called the 5' RACE reads, giving one row per CDR3 protein. The table shows around 83,000 distinct CDR3 sequences, with roughly an eighth occurring only once. Sequenced sample: PBMCs. The receptors derive from a woman between 45 and 65 years old in good health.

On this clonotype itself: A much larger clone differs from this one at a single base, so this may be a read error. The rearrangement links TRBV9 to TRBJ2-7, with 7 bases identical to TRBD1. The DNA matches TRBJ2-1 better at its end, which makes the J call doubtful. CDR1 is SGDLS and CDR2 is YYNGEE in the germline V gene. This CDR3 is 15 amino acids long. The CDR3 here is CASSVGGTAAYEQFF. The CDR3 coding sequence is TGTGCCAGCAGCGTAGGTGGGACAGCGGCCTACGAGCAGTTCTTC.

Many counts were recorded for this clonotype. CDR3 protein: CSARKISYNEQFF. The DNA of the CDR3 is TGCAGCGCCCGAAAGATATCCTACAATGAGCAGTTCTTC. The chain joins TRBV29-1 to TRBJ2-1, with D unclear. Trimming removed 7 bases from V and 1 base from J, with 11 bases in between. The CDR3 sequence is 13 residues long. The germline CDR1 and CDR2 sequences are SQVTM and ANQGSEA.

This rearrangement joins TRBV10-3 to TRBJ2-3; 7 bases agree with TRBD1. The CDR3 consists of 16 residues. V shed 5 bases and J 4 bases; nucleotides not matched to a gene: 12. Per germline, CDR1 ENHRY and CDR2 SYGVKD. The CDR3 DNA follows: TGTGCCATCAGTCGGGGCACAGGGGTTAGACCAGATACGCAGTATTTT. Protein: CAISRGTGVRPDTQYF.

This clonotype was counted many times. The chain couples TRBV7-9 to TRBJ2-3; D could derive from TRBD1 or TRBD2 (6 bases each). Germline CDR1 reads SEHNR; CDR2 reads FQNEAQ (reference sequence). This CDR3 is built from 14 residues. The V end was cut by 0 bases, the J end by 6 bases, with 10 bases between. This CDR3 reads CASSLAGGVDTQYF. The CDR3 DNA sequence: TGTGCCAGCAGCTTAGCGGGGGGCGTCGATACGCAGTATTTT.

The table lists this clonotype with many counts. This chain joins TRBV7-9 and TRBJ1-1, with D maybe TRBD1 (5 bases). Between the trimmed V and J ends, which lost 4 bases and 0 bases, there was a span of 12 bases. In germline, CDR1 is SEHNR, CDR2 FQNEAQ (reference sequence). The CDR3 has 15 amino acids. The CDR3 is CASSSRRDVNTEAFF. The CDR3 DNA reads as TGTGCCAGCAGCTCTCGACGGGACGTGAACACTGAAGCTTTCTTT.

This clonotype was seen many times. This chain connects TRBV28 to TRBJ2-7; D may correspond to TRBD1 or TRBD2 (5 bases each). V lost 1 base and J 3 bases, leaving 10 bases between the germline ends. This CDR3 is built from 14 residues. Germline values: CDR1 MDHEN, CDR2 SYDVKM. CDR3: CASSLLGPNYEQYF. CDR3 nucleotides: TGTGCCAGCAGTTTATTGGGACCCAACTACGAGCAGTACTTC.

This clonotype was seen ten or more times. The CDR3 loop is CASSQDWAGARGEQYF. The CDR3 DNA sequence: TGTGCCAGCAGCCAAGATTGGGCGGGGGCGAGAGGTGAGCAGTACTTC. The chain carries TRBV4-2 and TRBJ2-7; D may be TRBD2 (7 bases). V was pared by 0 bases and J by 7 bases, with 19 bases between. Per the germline V gene, CDR1 is LGHNA and CDR2 is YNFKEQ. There are 16 residues in the CDR3.

In this sample, this clonotype turned up many times. The chain couples TRBV3-1 to TRBJ1-1, with D possibly matching TRBD1 (6 bases). CDR3 size: 14 residues. V dropped 5 bases and J dropped 6 bases, with 16 bases sitting between them. Per germline, CDR1 LGHDT and CDR2 YNNKEL (reference sequence). This CDR3 is CASSLTGFVAEAFF. The CDR3 region has the DNA TGTGCCAGCAGCTTAACAGGGTTTGTGGCTGAAGCTTTCTTT.

This clonotype was counted at least ten times. The J gene is TRBJ1-2, the V gene TRBV9; D is uncertain. Germline CDR1 and CDR2: SGDLS and YYNGEE. This CDR3 is 12 amino acids long. With 4 bases removed from V and 3 bases from J, the gap between germline ends came to 7 bases. The CDR3 reads CASSQDDYGYTF. The DNA of the CDR3 is TGTGCCAGCAGCCAGGACGACTATGGCTACACCTTC.

This clonotype was counted at least ten times. The chain is built from TRBV27 and TRBJ1-4, with D perhaps matching TRBD1 (6 bases). The V end lost 1 base, the J end lost 4 bases, and 7 bases lay between the germline ends. The CDR3 extends over 14 amino acids. Germline V gene sequence: CDR1 MNHEY, CDR2 SMNVEV (reference sequence). The CDR3 region is CASSLYRVNEKLFF. CDR3 DNA sequence: TGTGCCAGCAGTTTATACAGGGTTAATGAAAAACTGTTTTTT.

This clonotype was observed many times. The chain uses TRBV4-2 and TRBJ2-5, with 8 positions matching TRBD2. The CDR3 spans 14 residues. CDR1 and CDR2 from the germline V gene are LGHNA and YNFKEQ. After removal of 4 bases from V and 1 base from J, the junction contained 2 bases not matched to a gene. This CDR3 reads CASSLSGGQETQYF. In nucleotides, the CDR3 is TGTGCCAGCAGCCTCAGCGGGGGCCAAGAGACCCAGTACTTC.

This clonotype was counted ten times or more. The chain is built from TRBV29-1 and TRBJ2-1, with no clear D. The CDR3 loop spans 14 amino acids. Between the trimmed V and J ends, which lost 0 bases and 0 bases, there was a span of 6 bases. Per germline, CDR1 SQVTM and CDR2 ANQGSEA. The CDR3 DNA reads as TGCAGCGTTGAAGATCCCAGCTCCTACAATGAGCAGTTCTTC. This sequence encodes CSVEDPSSYNEQFF.

This clonotype came up many times. As DNA, the CDR3 is TGTGCCAGCTCCCTCCCCTCCGGGCCTGAGCAGTTCTTC. Its translation is CASSLPSGPEQFF. The chain has TRBV18 and TRBJ2-1; D gene uncertain. Germline V CDR1 and CDR2: KGHSH, LQKENI. Deletions cut 6 bases from V and 9 bases from J, with 15 bases between. This CDR3 region has 13 residues.

This clonotype appeared many times. This chain connects TRBV7-2 to TRBJ2-3; D possibly corresponds to TRBD2 (6 bases). The CDR3 contains 14 residues. Germline loops: CDR1 SGHTA, CDR2 FQGNSA. V lost 5 bases, J lost 0 bases, and 9 bases lay in between. CDR3 loop: CASSGGGSTDTQYF. The CDR3 DNA is TGTGCCAGCAGCGGTGGGGGGAGCACAGATACGCAGTATTTT.

Ten or more counts support this clonotype. This chain uses TRBV5-1 with TRBJ1-2, with D possibly TRBD1 on 5 matching bases. Germline CDR1 reads SGHRS; CDR2 reads YFSETQ. CDR3 length: 16 residues. V was trimmed by 1 base and J by 4 bases, leaving 17 bases between them. CDR3 DNA: TGCGCCAGCAGCTTGTTCCCCAAGAGGGGAGGCTATGGCTACACCTTC. Translation: CASSLFPKRGGYGYTF.

Concerning this clonotype: Being one base from a much bigger clone, this may be a read error. The CDR3 sequence: CASSDQGNQPQHF. The CDR3 nucleotides read TGTGCCAGCAGTGACCAGGGAAATCAGCCCCAGCATTTT. The chain is built from TRBV25-1 and TRBJ1-5; a possible D gene is TRBD1 (5 bases). Trimming cost V 3 bases and J 4 bases, with 7 bases left between them. Germline V gene data show CDR1 as MGHDK and CDR2 as SYGVNS. The CDR3 sequence is 13 residues long.

This clonotype was counted at least ten times. The chain combines TRBV5-5 with TRBJ1-5; D is possibly TRBD1 (6 bases). This CDR3 region has 15 residues. CDR1 and CDR2 from the germline V gene are SGHKS and YYEKEE (reference sequence). Between the trimmed V and J ends, which lost 0 bases and 1 base, there was a span of 8 bases. CDR3 amino acids: CASSLEGGSNQPQHF. DNA for the CDR3: TGTGCCAGCAGCTTGGAAGGGGGAAGCAATCAGCCCCAGCATTTT.

This clonotype was recorded at least ten times. The chain employs TRBV24-1 and TRBJ2-1, with a possible D match to TRBD1 (5 bases). Germline V gives CDR1 KGHDR, CDR2 SFDVKD. The CDR3 is 13 residues long. Trimming took 5 bases from V and 4 from J, leaving 8 bases between them. CDR3 loop: CATSADSYNEQFF. Written as DNA, the CDR3 is TGTGCCACCAGTGCTGACAGTTACAATGAGCAGTTCTTC.

This clonotype was seen repeatedly, ten times or more. The genes are TRBV28 and TRBJ2-7; 11 bases are a match to TRBD1. After removal of 3 bases from V and 4 bases from J, the junction contained 5 bases not matched to a gene. The germline gives CDR1 MDHEN, CDR2 SYDVKM. This CDR3 has 15 residues. Here the CDR3 DNA reads TGTGCCAGCAGTTTCACCGGGACAGGGGGTTACGAGCAGTACTTC. Amino acids: CASSFTGTGGYEQYF. The complete variable domain, with remaining parts taken from reference TRBV28 and TRBJ2-7, reads DVKVTQSSRYLVKRTGEKVFLECVQDMDHENMFWYRQDPGLGLRLIYFSYDVKMKEKGDIPEGYSVSREKKERFSLILESASTNQTSMYLCASSFTGTGGYEQYFGPGTRLTVT.

In this sample, this clonotype turned up many times. This rearrangement joins TRBV11-1 to TRBJ2-2; 7 nucleotides line up with TRBD2. The ends lost 5 bases at V and 2 bases at J; junction bases unmatched: 5. CDR1 SGHAT and CDR2 FQDESV come from the germline V gene (reference sequence). The CDR3 is 15 amino acids. For the CDR3, the DNA is TGTGCCAGCAGCCCCGGGACTACCAACACCGGGGAGCTGTTTTTT. Protein product: CASSPGTTNTGELFF.

This clonotype showed up just a few times. The genes are TRBV20-1 and TRBJ1-5; no reliable D call. The CDR3 is 14 residues long. Germline V lookup: CDR1 DFQATT, CDR2 SNEGSKA (reference sequence). Trimming left V 3 bases short and J 5 bases short, with 14 bases between. The CDR3 is CSASSDTPDQPQHF. The DNA of the CDR3 is TGCAGTGCTAGTTCTGATACTCCCGATCAGCCCCAGCATTTT.

This clonotype was observed at least ten times. The chain combines TRBV11-2 with TRBJ2-7; 9 positions agree with TRBD2. The V and J ends lost 5 bases and 2 bases, in that order; junction bases with no gene match: 4. This CDR3 is 14 amino acids long. Germline V gives CDR1 SGHAT, CDR2 FQNNGV. The CDR3 reads CASSKASGTYEQYF. Written as DNA, the CDR3 is TGTGCCAGCAGCAAGGCTAGCGGGACCTACGAGCAGTACTTC.

This clonotype was counted many times. This chain uses TRBV20-1 with TRBJ1-5; D uncertain. The CDR3 is 12 residues long. V was trimmed by 0 bases and J by 4 bases, leaving 4 bases between them. CDR1 is DFQATT, CDR2 SNEGSKA, per germline (reference sequence). The CDR3 reads CSARDGNQPQHF. For the CDR3, the DNA is TGCAGTGCTAGAGACGGAAATCAGCCCCAGCATTTT.

This sequence joins TRBV18 and TRBJ2-3, with 9 bases lining up with TRBD1. J lost 5 bases, V lost 3 bases, and 9 bases had no gene match. This CDR3 has 16 amino acids. Germline CDR1 KGHSH, CDR2 LQKENI. This CDR3 is CASSPATGGRGDTQYF. In nucleotides, the CDR3 is TGTGCCAGCTCACCCGCGACAGGGGGAAGAGGAGATACGCAGTATTTT.

There are many counts of this clonotype. The rearrangement uses TRBV5-1 and TRBJ1-1; D perhaps matches TRBD1 (5 bases). The CDR3 sequence is 15 residues long. The V and J ends lost 7 bases and 4 bases respectively, with 20 bases between them. Germline V gene data show CDR1 as SGHRS and CDR2 as YFSETQ. The CDR3 region has the DNA TGCGCCAGCGCTCTACAGGAGAGGGGTAGCACTGAAGCTTTCTTT. This translates into CASALQERGSTEAFF.

The chain employs TRBV20-1 and TRBJ2-1; D perhaps matches TRBD2 (5 bases). Germline V gene sequence: CDR1 DFQATT, CDR2 SNEGSKA (reference sequence). CDR3 size: 14 residues. V lost 5 bases and J lost 3, with 14 bases in between. The CDR3 loop reads CSAYDGGRYNEQFF. Here the CDR3 DNA reads TGCAGTGCTTATGATGGAGGCCGCTACAATGAGCAGTTCTTC.

This clonotype was counted many times. V gene TRBV6-2 or TRBV6-3 combines with J gene TRBJ2-3; perhaps TRBD2 as D (6 bases). CDR3 length equals 12 residues. Germline V CDR1 and CDR2: MNHEY, SVGEGT. V gave up 5 bases and J gave up 4 bases, with 7 bases separating them. DNA of the CDR3: TGTGCCAGCAGTCGACTAGCAGATACGCAGTATTTT. This codes for CASSRLADTQYF.

This clonotype was seen repeatedly, ten times or more. The genes are TRBV6-5 and TRBJ2-3, with 8 bases aligning to TRBD1. With V trimmed by 6 bases and J by 0 bases, 5 bases remained unmatched. The CDR3 length is 15 residues. The germline CDR1 and CDR2 sequences are MNHEY and SVGAGI. CDR3 in DNA: TGTGCCAGCAGGGCAGGGGGCCGGAGCACAGATACGCAGTATTTT. It is translated as CASRAGGRSTDTQYF.

This clonotype was observed at least ten times. This chain connects TRBV20-1 to TRBJ2-3; TRBD2 agrees at 11 bases. Germline CDR1 is DFQATT and CDR2 is SNEGSKA (reference sequence). The CDR3 runs to 14 residues. Trimming at V came to 5 bases and at J to 3 bases, leaving 4 bases not matched to a gene. The CDR3 nucleotides read TGCAGTGCTGTACTAGCGGGGGCAACAGATACGCAGTATTTT. Translating gives CSAVLAGATDTQYF.

There are many counts of this clonotype. The chain joins TRBV7-2 to TRBJ2-1, with a weak D call TRBD2 (7 bases). Deletions cut 5 bases from V and 5 bases from J, with 22 bases between. Germline CDR1 is SGHTA and CDR2 is FQGNSA. The CDR3 is 17 residues long. The CDR3 nucleotides read TGTGCCAGCAGCGCAAGGGGGGGCTACGGCCAGAACAATGAGCAGTTCTTC. This encodes CASSARGGYGQNNEQFF.